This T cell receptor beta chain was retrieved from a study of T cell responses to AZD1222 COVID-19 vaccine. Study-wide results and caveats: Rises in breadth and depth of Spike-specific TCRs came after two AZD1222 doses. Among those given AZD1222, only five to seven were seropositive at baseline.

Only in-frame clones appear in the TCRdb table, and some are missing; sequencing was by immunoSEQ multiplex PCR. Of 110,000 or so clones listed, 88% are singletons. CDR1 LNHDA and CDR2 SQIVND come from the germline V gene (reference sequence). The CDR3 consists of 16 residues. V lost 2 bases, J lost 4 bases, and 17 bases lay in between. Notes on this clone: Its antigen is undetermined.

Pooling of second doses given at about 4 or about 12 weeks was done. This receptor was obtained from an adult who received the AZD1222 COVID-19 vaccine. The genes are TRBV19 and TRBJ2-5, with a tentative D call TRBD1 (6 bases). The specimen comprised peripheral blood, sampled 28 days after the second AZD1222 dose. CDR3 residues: CASSISSIGQRETQYF. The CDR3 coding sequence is TGTGCCAGTAGTATAAGTAGCATCGGACAGAGAGAGACCCAGTACTTC.